This T cell receptor (beta chain) was captured in a study of vaccination and CD4 T cells after COVID-19. Looking at the study overall: Post-COVID sampling occurred a median approximately 99 days after diagnosis (range 35 to 161). In culture, cells were exposed to overlapping spike peptides from SARS-CoV-2, HCoV-NL63, HCoV-OC43 and HCoV-229E. Study-level results: The authors studied relatively few convalescent patients and analyzed no early post-infection timepoints.

Stated treatment: 10-day PBMC culture with coronavirus spike peptide pools or control peptides (ViraFEST assay). Following a culture period (approximately 11 days), negative selection was used to isolate CD4+ T cells. Once obtained from cultured CD4+ T cells, the DNA was sequenced using the Oncomine TCR Beta short-read assay. TCRdb reprocessed the PCR reads with MiXCR, giving one entry per CDR3 protein. The profile shows about 16,000 distinct CDR3 sequences, roughly half of them singletons. The CDR3 is 12 amino acids. CDR1 SQVTM and CDR2 ANQGSEA come from the germline V gene. Trimming shortened V by 3 bases and J by 3 bases, and 9 bases separated the two germline ends. There are a few counts of this clonotype. Its antigen is currently unknown.

This chain links TRBV29-1 with TRBJ2-7; weak D call: TRBD2 (5 bases). The material sequenced was CD4+ T cells from blood, cultured in vitro, taken before SARS-CoV-2 vaccination. The clonotype originates from a human donor who had recovered from COVID-19. The CDR3 sequence: CSVETTIYEQYF. In DNA form, the CDR3 reads TGCAGCGTTGAGACTACTATCTACGAGCAGTACTTC.